What follows are 4 T cell receptor beta chains derived from one specimen sequenced in a study of PD-1 blockade in classical Hodgkin lymphoma. Profiled with immunoSEQ multiplex PCR; TCRdb holds only in-frame clones, not every one. Of tens of thousands of clones in the sample, about 90% were seen once. Time point here: cycle 4 day 1 (C4D1), after six to seven weeks of nivolumab. After autologous stem cell transplantation all patients relapsed, and prior brentuximab vedotin exposure differed between cohorts. Sequencing was performed on peripheral blood mononuclear cells (PBMCs), taken before the fourth cycle of nivolumab. These receptors were obtained from a human donor with classical Hodgkin lymphoma.

V usage is TRBV27 and J usage is TRBJ1-2; D gene ambiguous. Trimming left V 4 bases short and J 5 bases short, with 11 bases between. This CDR3 is 13 amino acids long. Germline lookup yields CDR1 MNHEY and CDR2 SMNVEV (reference sequence). CDR3 sequence: CASSSLGLYGYTF. CDR3 sequence (DNA): TGTGCCAGCAGTTCACTCGGACTATATGGCTACACCTTC.

This rearrangement joins TRBV30 to TRBJ2-1; D is uncertain. Trimming took off 1 base at V and 8 bases at J, with 3 bases between the two ends. The germline gives CDR1 GTSNPN, CDR2 SVGIG (reference sequence). This CDR3 comprises 10 residues. CDR3 DNA sequence: TGTGCCTGGAGTGCCCATGAGCAGTTCTTC. This translates into CAWSAHEQFF.

This clone was recorded only once. V usage is TRBV5-1 and J usage is TRBJ2-5; D may be TRBD1 (6 bases). Trimming stripped 1 base from V and 4 bases from J, with 11 bases between. The CDR3 is 14 amino acids. Per the germline V gene, CDR1 is SGHRS and CDR2 is YFSETQ. This CDR3 reads CASSLMGAVETQYF. DNA of the CDR3: TGCGCCAGCAGCTTGATGGGGGCGGTAGAGACCCAGTACTTC.

V is TRBV19 and J is TRBJ1-2; D call uncertain. Per the germline V gene, CDR1 is LNHDA and CDR2 is SQIVND (reference sequence). This CDR3 has 13 amino acids. V was cut by 3 bases and J by 5 bases, with 10 bases left in between. The DNA for the CDR3 is TGTGCCAGTAGTATCCAACAGCATTATGGCTACACCTTC. It specifies CASSIQQHYGYTF.